This TCR beta chain was identified during a study of T cell repertoires in cytomegalovirus infection. Study context: Both a matching HLA type and CMV infection were indicated by public TCR beta signatures. Study results and limitations: Within the response measured ex vivo, HLA-C-restricted CMV-specific TCR beta clonotypes were dominant. Carriers of CMV and the relevant HLA type were discriminated by public TCR beta frequency.

On this clonotype itself: Its antigen is not known.

The germline V gene encodes CDR1 DFQATT and CDR2 SNEGSKA (reference sequence). The length of the CDR3 is 16 residues. V shed 0 bases and J shed 9 bases, with 21 bases lying between them. One entry per CDR3 protein, called by TCRdb with MiXCR from the reads. This table has almost 500,000 distinct CDR3 sequences, approximately 10% appearing once. This receptor was obtained from a human donor in good health (CMV status not recorded). Some clones in this sample may be carry-over from other donors' samples. The chain uses TRBV20-1 and TRBJ2-1; a possible D gene is TRBD2 (5 bases). Specimen: PBMCs. CDR3 bases: TGCAGTGCTAGAGATTTGACGGGAACGGGATCCCGTGAGCAGTTCTTC. It specifies CSARDLTGTGSREQFF.